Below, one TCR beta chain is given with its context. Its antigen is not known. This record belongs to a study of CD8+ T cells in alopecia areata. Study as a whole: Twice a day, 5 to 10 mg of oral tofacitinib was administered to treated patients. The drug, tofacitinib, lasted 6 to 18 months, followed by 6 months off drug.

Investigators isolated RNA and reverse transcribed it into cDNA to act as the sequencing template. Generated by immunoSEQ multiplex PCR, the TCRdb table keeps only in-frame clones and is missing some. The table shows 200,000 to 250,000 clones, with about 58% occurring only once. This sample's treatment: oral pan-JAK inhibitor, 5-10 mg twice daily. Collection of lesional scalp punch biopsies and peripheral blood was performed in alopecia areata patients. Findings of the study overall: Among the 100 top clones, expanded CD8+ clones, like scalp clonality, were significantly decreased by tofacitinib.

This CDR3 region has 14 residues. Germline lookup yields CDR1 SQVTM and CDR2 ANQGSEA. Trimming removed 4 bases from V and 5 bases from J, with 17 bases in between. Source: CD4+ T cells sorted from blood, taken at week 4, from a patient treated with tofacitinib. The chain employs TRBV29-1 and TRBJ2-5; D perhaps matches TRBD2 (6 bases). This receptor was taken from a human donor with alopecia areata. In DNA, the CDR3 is TGCAGCGTTGGAGCGGGTGGCCGGGGCGAGACCCAGTACTTC. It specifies CSVGAGGRGETQYF.